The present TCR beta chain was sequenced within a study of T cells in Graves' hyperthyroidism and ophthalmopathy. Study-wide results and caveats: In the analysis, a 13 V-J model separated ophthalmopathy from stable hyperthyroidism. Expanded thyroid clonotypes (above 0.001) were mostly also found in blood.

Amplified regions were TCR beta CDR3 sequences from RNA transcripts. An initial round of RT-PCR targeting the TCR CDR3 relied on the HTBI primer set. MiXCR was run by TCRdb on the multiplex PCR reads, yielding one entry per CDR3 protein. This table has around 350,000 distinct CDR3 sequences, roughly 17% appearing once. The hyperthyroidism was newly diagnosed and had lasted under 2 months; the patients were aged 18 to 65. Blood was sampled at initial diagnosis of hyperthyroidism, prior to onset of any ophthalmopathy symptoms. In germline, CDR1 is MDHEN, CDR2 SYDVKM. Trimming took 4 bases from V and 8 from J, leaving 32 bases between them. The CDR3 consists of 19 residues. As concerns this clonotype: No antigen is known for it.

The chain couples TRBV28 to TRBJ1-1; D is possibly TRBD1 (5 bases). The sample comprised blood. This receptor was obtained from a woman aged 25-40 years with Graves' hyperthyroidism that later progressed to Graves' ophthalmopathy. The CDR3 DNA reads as TGTGCCAGCAGTTCTCCTTTGGGGTCCGGCAGTTCGGGGCGCCGGGAAGCTTTCTTT. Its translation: CASSSPLGSGSSGRREAFF. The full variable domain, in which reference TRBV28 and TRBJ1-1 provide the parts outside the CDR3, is DVKVTQSSRYLVKRTGEKVFLECVQDMDHENMFWYRQDPGLGLRLIYFSYDVKMKEKGDIPEGYSVSREKKERFSLILESASTNQTSMYLCASSSPLGSGSSGRREAFFGQGTRLTVV.